The 16 T cell receptor beta chains presented below share a single source sample, sequenced in a study of blood T cell repertoires in COVID-19. The method was immunoSEQ multiplex PCR; TCRdb's version includes in-frame clones alone and lacks a portion of them. Among approximately 170,000 clones, roughly four fifths were seen once, and the ten largest hold approximately 8%. The sample was peripheral blood. The receptors here all came from an older woman with COVID-19, enrolled during active disease.

The V gene is TRBV5-1, the J gene TRBJ2-3; 9 nucleotides line up with TRBD2. The CDR3 has 16 amino acids. Trimming removed 0 bases from V and 2 bases from J; junction bases left unmatched: 4. Looked up from germline, CDR1 is SGHRS and CDR2 is YFSETQ. CDR3 sequence: CASSLEIAGATDTQYF. The CDR3 DNA reads as TGCGCCAGCAGCTTGGAGATAGCGGGAGCCACAGATACGCAGTATTTT.

The CDR3, as DNA: TGTGCCAGCAGCCTCGACCGAGGTTCTGGGGCCAACGTCCTGACTTTC. It translates to CASSLDRGSGANVLTF. The chain recombines TRBV14 with TRBJ2-6; D unresolved. The length of the CDR3 is 16 residues. V was pared by 4 bases and J by 1 base, with 11 bases between. CDR1 is SGHDN and CDR2 is FVKESK in the germline V gene.

CDR3 sequence reads: CSASRTSGNNEQFF. CDR3 DNA: TGCAGTGCTAGTCGGACTAGCGGGAACAATGAGCAGTTCTTC. V usage is TRBV20-1 and J usage is TRBJ2-1, with 12 bases fitting TRBD2. Germline-derived CDR1 and CDR2 are DFQATT and SNEGSKA (reference sequence). J was trimmed by 5 bases and V by 3 bases; bases with no gene match: 2. The CDR3 covers 14 residues.

This clone was seen a few times. The rearrangement links TRBV28 to TRBJ2-1; weak D call: TRBD2 (6 bases). The CDR3 covers 17 residues. Germline CDR1 and CDR2: MDHEN and SYDVKM. The germline V and J ends were trimmed by 7 bases and 0 bases, with 19 bases remaining between them. CDR3 in amino acids: CASTSSGGRSSYNEQFF. DNA of the CDR3: TGTGCCAGCACCTCATCAGGAGGGCGGAGCTCCTACAATGAGCAGTTCTTC.

V usage is TRBV19 and J usage is TRBJ2-1; perhaps TRBD2 as D (6 bases). CDR1 LNHDA and CDR2 SQIVND come from the germline V gene (reference sequence). CDR3 size: 16 residues. The V end was cut by 6 bases, the J end by 4 bases, with 19 bases between. The CDR3 DNA is TGTGCCAGTAGGGGAAATAGGGCGGGGTATTACAATGAGCAGTTCTTC. Its protein is CASRGNRAGYYNEQFF.

The chain employs TRBV5-1 and TRBJ2-3; D gene uncertain. The ends were cut back, 0 bases at V and 3 bases at J, with 5 bases in the middle. Germline V gives CDR1 SGHRS, CDR2 YFSETQ. CDR3 length equals 13 residues. The CDR3 here is CASSLDMTDTQYF. Written as DNA, the CDR3 is TGCGCCAGCAGCTTGGACATGACAGATACGCAGTATTTT.

J is TRBJ1-5 and V is TRBV20-1, with 7 bases fitting TRBD1. This CDR3 has 15 residues. CDR1 DFQATT and CDR2 SNEGSKA come from the germline V gene (reference sequence). Trimming at V came to 3 bases and at J to 1 base, leaving 6 bases not matched to a gene. The CDR3 reads CSASRGTASNQPQHF. The DNA for the CDR3 is TGCAGTGCTAGTCGCGGGACAGCGAGCAATCAGCCCCAGCATTTT.

The chain uses TRBV18 and TRBJ2-7, with 9 bases that match TRBD1. V was clipped by 9 bases and J by 0 bases; unmatched bases: 3. The CDR3 runs to 13 residues. The V gene's germline CDR1 is KGHSH and CDR2 LQKENI. CDR3 bases: TGTGCCAGTGGACAGGGGAGCTCCTACGAGCAGTACTTC. As protein: CASGQGSSYEQYF.

The V gene is TRBV25-1, the J gene TRBJ2-1; TRBD2 aligns across 9 bases. Germline loops: CDR1 MGHDK, CDR2 SYGVNS. V trimming: 2 bases; J trimming: 6 bases; junction bases outside the gene matches: 8. This CDR3 has 16 amino acids. The CDR3, as DNA: TGTGCCAGCAGTGAACCTAGGCCTAGCGGGGCCAATGAGCAGTTCTTC. Translated, it gives CASSEPRPSGANEQFF. The variable domain in full, completed from reference TRBV25-1 and TRBJ2-1, reads EADIYQTPRYLVIGTGKKITLECSQTMGHDKMYWYQQDPGMELHLIHYSYGVNSTEKGDLSSESTVSRIRTEHFPLTLESARPSHTSQYLCASSEPRPSGANEQFFGPGTRLTVL.

The chain uses TRBV3-1 (or the pseudogene TRBV3-2) and TRBJ1-1; 10 bases map to TRBD1. From germline, CDR1 is LGHDT and CDR2 YNNKEL (reference sequence). CDR3 size: 15 residues. Trimming removed 3 bases from V and 4 bases from J; junction bases left unmatched: 5. The CDR3 region is CASSQWDRGATEAFF. In DNA, the CDR3 is TGTGCCAGCAGCCAGTGGGACAGGGGCGCCACTGAAGCTTTCTTT.

The chain recombines TRBV29-1 with TRBJ1-1; D not certain. V shed 4 bases and J shed 0 bases, with 9 bases lying between them. This CDR3 is 13 amino acids long. From germline, CDR1 is SQVTM and CDR2 ANQGSEA. This chain's CDR3 is CSVGRIMNTEAFF. Written as DNA, the CDR3 is TGCAGCGTTGGGCGGATAATGAACACTGAAGCTTTCTTT.

The chain recombines TRBV5-5 with TRBJ2-3; 9 positions agree with TRBD1. CDR1 is SGHKS and CDR2 is YYEKEE in the germline V gene (reference sequence). The junction had 10 bases not matched to a gene; V was cut back by 4 bases and J by 7 bases. This CDR3 has 15 residues. The CDR3 bases are TGTGCCAGCAGCCAGACAGGGGGGGCGCAATATACGCAGTATTTT. Translating gives CASSQTGGAQYTQYF. Looking up the rest from reference TRBV5-5 and TRBJ2-3 gives the full variable domain: DAGVTQSPTHLIKTRGQQVTLRCSPISGHKSVSWYQQVLGQGPQFIFQYYEKEERGRGNFPDRFSARQFPNYSSELNVNALLLGDSALYLCASSQTGGAQYTQYFGPGTRLTVL.

V is TRBV19 and J is TRBJ2-3; TRBD2 agrees at 7 bases. The germline V gene encodes CDR1 LNHDA and CDR2 SQIVND (reference sequence). This CDR3 is 14 amino acids long. With V trimmed by 4 bases and J by 0 bases, 1 base remained unmatched. Here the CDR3 reads CASSTGRSTDTQYF. DNA for the CDR3: TGTGCCAGTAGTACCGGGAGGAGCACAGATACGCAGTATTTT.

Comment on this clone: In the same sample, other DNA sequences code for this CDR3. In DNA form, the CDR3 reads TGTGCCAGCAGTTTAGCAGGAAAAAGCACAGATACGCAGTATTTT. Protein: CASSLAGKSTDTQYF. The genes are TRBV28 and TRBJ2-3; no clear D gene. Trimming took 2 bases from V and 0 from J, leaving 9 bases between them. The V gene's germline CDR1 is MDHEN and CDR2 SYDVKM. CDR3 length equals 15 residues.

The V call is TRBV6-5, the J call TRBJ1-5; D call uncertain. The CDR3 covers 14 residues. Trimming shortened V by 4 bases and J by 2 bases, and 9 bases separated the two germline ends. Germline CDR1 and CDR2: MNHEY and SVGAGI. CDR3: CASSSGFGNQPQHF. CDR3 in DNA: TGTGCCAGCAGTTCCGGGTTTGGCAATCAGCCCCAGCATTTT.

The rearrangement joins TRBV7-2 to TRBJ2-1, with 10 nucleotides matching TRBD2. The CDR3 loop spans 17 amino acids. The junction had 5 bases not matched to a gene; V was cut back by 2 bases and J by 1 base. Germline loops: CDR1 SGHTA, CDR2 FQGNSA. CDR3 region: CASSLYASGRSYNEQFF. In nucleotides, the CDR3 is TGTGCCAGCAGCTTATATGCTAGCGGGAGATCCTACAATGAGCAGTTCTTC.